This T cell receptor (beta chain) was sequenced for a study of blood T cell repertoires in COVID-19. With 0 bases clipped from V and 5 bases from J, the junction kept 3 bases outside the gene matches. The CDR3 is 15 amino acids. Per germline, CDR1 SGHDN and CDR2 FVKESK. In the source study's methods: Amplification of reference gene primers was used by the study to estimate nucleated cell counts. The method was immunoSEQ multiplex PCR; TCRdb's version includes in-frame clones alone and lacks a portion of them. The V and J calls and clone size were taken over from that table, and D and trimming were inferred from the DNA. The table includes hundreds of thousands of clones, 85% to 90% detected once.

The chain carries TRBV14 and TRBJ2-5, with 10 bases matching TRBD1. The sequence was obtained from a woman between 50 and 59 years old who had recovered from COVID-19. Sequencing was done on a sample of PBMCs or T cells enriched from blood (not recorded which). The CDR3 nucleotides read TGTGCCAGCAGCCAAGAGTGGGACAGGGGTGAGACCCAGTACTTC. Protein: CASSQEWDRGETQYF.